These 5 T cell receptor beta chains were all obtained from the same sample, sequenced in a study of shared clonotypes between healthy human individuals (dated by TCRdb to 2020 to 2021). Library preparation employed the immunoSEQ multiplex PCR assay. The table comes from immuneACCESS by way of TCRdb, which keeps in-frame sequences with V and J called. Part of the clones is missing from these tables; in studies checked, under half for an unresolved V gene and the rest for unknown reasons. The sample table contains roughly 490,000 clones; only one count was recorded for over 65% of them. The ten largest clones take up 13% of the sample. The sequencing input was PBMCs. The source of these receptors is a woman between 40 and 55 years old in good health. Some clones in this sample may be carry-over from other donors' samples.

J is TRBJ2-2 and V is TRBV30; D is possibly TRBD2 (5 bases). This CDR3 comprises 16 residues. Germline-derived CDR1 and CDR2 are GTSNPN and SVGIG (reference sequence). The V and J ends lost 5 bases and 4 bases respectively, with 20 bases between them. The CDR3 reads CAWPLVNGSSTGELFF. CDR3 coding DNA: TGTGCCTGGCCACTAGTTAATGGGAGTAGCACCGGGGAGCTGTTTTTT. The variable domain in full, completed from reference TRBV30 and TRBJ2-2, reads SQTIHQWPATLVQPVGSPLSLECTVEGTSNPNLYWYRQAAGRGLQLLFYSVGIGQISSEVPQNLSASRPQDRQFILSSKKLLLSDSGFYLCAWPLVNGSSTGELFFGEGSRLTVL.

V is TRBV29-1 and J is TRBJ2-5; 11 bases are a match to TRBD2. Germline CDR1 and CDR2: SQVTM and ANQGSEA. The ends lost 8 bases at V and 4 bases at J; junction bases unmatched: 9. The CDR3 consists of 14 residues. DNA for the CDR3: TGCAGCACCATACTAGCGGGAGTCCCAGAGACCCAGTACTTC. This codes for CSTILAGVPETQYF.

The chain links TRBV19 to TRBJ2-1; TRBD2 aligns across 9 bases. The germline V gene has CDR1 LNHDA and CDR2 SQIVND (reference sequence). The CDR3 length is 15 residues. J lost 9 bases, V lost 1 base, and 7 bases had no gene match. CDR3 DNA: TGTGCCAGTAGTATAGGACTAGCGGCCAAGGGTGAGCAGTTCTTC. This gives the protein CASSIGLAAKGEQFF.

The chain is built from TRBV2 and TRBJ2-1; TRBD2 agrees at 7 bases. Germline V lookup: CDR1 SNHLY, CDR2 FYNNEI. The ends lost 8 bases at V and 3 bases at J; junction bases unmatched: 4. The CDR3 loop spans 13 amino acids. CDR3 in amino acids: CASGAGSYNEQFF. The CDR3 nucleotides read TGTGCCAGCGGAGCGGGAAGCTACAATGAGCAGTTCTTC.

The rearrangement links TRBV28 to TRBJ1-4; D is possibly TRBD1 (5 bases). Trimming left V 4 bases short and J 7 bases short, with 16 bases between. This CDR3 is built from 15 residues. From germline, CDR1 is MDHEN and CDR2 SYDVKM. Here the CDR3 reads CASSSLPRVGEKLFF. The CDR3 nucleotides read TGTGCCAGCAGTTCCCTACCCAGGGTGGGTGAAAAACTGTTTTTT.